This TCR beta chain was sequenced during a study of patients and donors after allogeneic stem cell transplantation. TCRdb passed the RT-PCR reads through MiXCR, listing each CDR3 protein once. The sample has hundreds of thousands of distinct CDR3 sequences, 16% seen once. This clonotype was picked up a small number of times. The CDR3 sequence is 16 residues long. V was pared by 4 bases and J by 1 base, with 13 bases between. CDR1 MNHEY and CDR2 SVGAGI come from the germline V gene. The sequenced sample consisted of blood, either unsorted or a sorted T cell fraction (not recorded which). The chain couples TRBV6-5 to TRBJ2-2, with D tentatively TRBD2 (5 bases). This receptor was obtained from a human donor who was either an allogeneic HSCT recipient or a stem cell or donor lymphocyte infusion donor (not recorded which). It is not recorded whose cells these are; they may come from a transplant donor. CDR3 bases: TGTGCCAGCAGTTCCTTGGAGGCAGGGAACACCGGGGAGCTGTTTTTT. Residues: CASSSLEAGNTGELFF.